What follows are 32 T cell receptor beta chains derived from one specimen sequenced in a study of blood T cell repertoires in COVID-19. Sequencing was performed with immunoSEQ multiplex PCR; in TCRdb, only in-frame clones are kept and a portion is missing. The repertoire consists of more than 100,000 clones, with around 91% occurring once and the leading ten covering approximately 3.9%. Sequencing input: peripheral blood. The origin of the receptors is a woman aged 55-75 years with COVID-19, enrolled during active disease.

This rearrangement joins TRBV7-2 to TRBJ2-1; 15 nucleotides align to TRBD2. The CDR3 is 22 residues long. CDR1 is SGHTA, CDR2 FQGNSA, per germline. The junction had 16 bases not matched to a gene; V was cut back by 0 bases and J by 4 bases. In DNA form, the CDR3 reads TGTGCCAGCAGCTTAGCCCATCTTAGGAGGACTAGCGGGGGGGCCTTGTACAATGAGCAGTTCTTC. This encodes CASSLAHLRRTSGGALYNEQFF.

The chain couples TRBV27 to TRBJ2-4; tentatively, D is TRBD1 (5 bases). CDR1 is MNHEY, CDR2 SMNVEV, per germline (reference sequence). Trimming removed 3 bases at V and 1 base at J, with 7 bases between. The CDR3 has 14 residues. Written as DNA, the CDR3 is TGTGCCAGCAGTTTTTCAGGGGCCAAAAACATTCAGTACTTC. Translated: CASSFSGAKNIQYF.

The genes are TRBV7-2 and TRBJ2-3, with D tentatively TRBD1 (5 bases). V gave up 5 bases and J gave up 2 bases, with 11 bases separating them. The CDR3 covers 14 residues. Per germline, CDR1 SGHTA and CDR2 FQGNSA. In DNA, the CDR3 is TGTGCCAGCAGCCTGTCCAGGGCCACAGATACGCAGTATTTT. Translating it yields CASSLSRATDTQYF.

This clone occurred a few times. The chain uses TRBV6-6 and TRBJ2-3; a weak D match, TRBD2 (6 bases). This CDR3 contains 12 residues. Germline V gives CDR1 MNHNY, CDR2 SVGAGI (reference sequence). V was clipped by 2 bases and J by 8 bases, with 8 bases between them. The CDR3 here is CASSYDGGTQYF. The CDR3, as DNA: TGTGCCAGCAGTTACGACGGGGGTACGCAGTATTTT.

The rearrangement links TRBV6-5 to TRBJ1-4; D perhaps matches TRBD1 (6 bases). The germline V gene has CDR1 MNHEY and CDR2 SVGAGI. V gave up 2 bases and J gave up 0 bases, with 7 bases separating them. This CDR3 comprises 15 residues. In DNA form, the CDR3 reads TGTGCCAGCAGTTACAGACAGGCAACTAATGAAAAACTGTTTTTT. Translating gives CASSYRQATNEKLFF.

The CDR3 DNA reads as TGTGCCAGTAGTATAACCGGACACTCTGGGGCCAACGTCCTGACTTTC. Translated: CASSITGHSGANVLTF. The V call is TRBV19, the J call TRBJ2-6; perhaps TRBD1 as D (5 bases). Germline lookup yields CDR1 LNHDA and CDR2 SQIVND (reference sequence). This CDR3 comprises 16 residues. Trimming took off 2 bases at V and 0 bases at J, with 8 bases between the two ends.

The rearrangement joins TRBV5-1 to TRBJ2-1; weak D call: TRBD2 (5 bases). V gave up 6 bases and J gave up 4 bases, with 17 bases separating them. CDR1 and CDR2 from the germline V gene are SGHRS and YFSETQ. The CDR3 runs to 15 residues. As DNA, the CDR3 is TGCGCCAGCAAGTCCGATTGGGGAGTTTACAATGAGCAGTTCTTC. Translated, it gives CASKSDWGVYNEQFF.

J is TRBJ1-4 and V is TRBV6-5; weak D call: TRBD1 (6 bases). This CDR3 comprises 14 residues. Germline V CDR1 and CDR2: MNHEY, SVGAGI. Deletions cut 7 bases from V and 7 bases from J, with 16 bases between. The CDR3 bases are TGTGCCAGCACCAAGAGAACAGGGACTGAAAAACTGTTTTTT. Amino acid sequence: CASTKRTGTEKLFF.

This clone was counted once. The gene calls are TRBV27 and TRBJ1-6, with D maybe TRBD1 (5 bases). CDR3 length equals 14 residues. Per germline, CDR1 MNHEY and CDR2 SMNVEV (reference sequence). V lost 2 bases and J 8 bases, leaving 10 bases between the germline ends. Here the CDR3 reads CASSLGARYSPLHF. The DNA of the CDR3 is TGTGCCAGCAGTTTAGGGGCCAGATATTCACCCCTCCACTTT.

The chain uses TRBV18 and TRBJ2-7; 8 bases align to TRBD2. The trim removed 3 bases at V and 5 bases at J, leaving 9 bases unmatched. CDR3 size: 15 residues. CDR1 is KGHSH, CDR2 LQKENI, per germline. CDR3 in DNA: TGTGCCAGCTCACCCCCTCCGGGGGGGAAAAACGAGCAGTACTTC. Its translation is CASSPPPGGKNEQYF.

V gene TRBV6-5 combines with J gene TRBJ2-7; 9 nucleotides line up with TRBD2. Losses at the gene ends were 0 bases for V and 3 bases for J; bases not matched to a gene: 3. The CDR3 sequence is 15 residues long. CDR1 and CDR2 (germline): MNHEY, SVGAGI. CDR3 region: CASSYSRRGGYEQYF. The CDR3 DNA reads as TGTGCCAGCAGTTACTCTAGGCGGGGGGGCTACGAGCAGTACTTC.

The genes are TRBV5-5 and TRBJ1-5; no firm D call. CDR3 length: 12 residues. Germline values: CDR1 SGHKS, CDR2 YYEKEE (reference sequence). V dropped 4 bases and J dropped 8 bases, with 10 bases sitting between them. The CDR3 bases are TGTGCCAGCAGCCGAAACATGGAGCCCCAGCATTTT. Translated: CASSRNMEPQHF.

The chain joins TRBV15 to TRBJ1-5; 8 bases fit TRBD1. The germline CDR1 and CDR2 sequences are LNHNV and YYDKDF (reference sequence). The CDR3 sequence is 16 residues long. Unmatched junction bases numbered 11, after V lost 3 bases and J lost 7 bases. DNA for the CDR3: TGTGCCACCAGCAGGGATGGAACAGGGGGAGGGCAGCCCCAGCATTTT. It codes for CATSRDGTGGGQPQHF.

The chain joins TRBV7-3 to TRBJ1-1; D gene uncertain. This CDR3 comprises 13 residues. Germline V gene lookup returns CDR1 SGHTA and CDR2 FQGTGA. The V and J ends lost 5 bases and 1 base respectively, with 8 bases between them. CDR3 in amino acids: CASSPDKNTEAFF. As DNA, the CDR3 is TGTGCCAGCAGCCCCGACAAGAACACTGAAGCTTTCTTT.

This CDR3 is CASSPRTGTISGNTIYF. The CDR3 DNA is TGTGCCAGCAGCCCAAGGACAGGGACCATCTCTGGAAACACCATATATTTT. This chain connects TRBV9 to TRBJ1-3; 8 nucleotides align to TRBD1. The germline gives CDR1 SGDLS, CDR2 YYNGEE. The CDR3 runs to 17 residues. Trimming took 4 bases from V and 0 from J; bases not matched to a gene: 9.

The V call is TRBV6-5, the J call TRBJ1-3; D is unclear. Germline CDR1 MNHEY, CDR2 SVGAGI. V was clipped by 6 bases and J by 1 base, with 7 bases between them. The CDR3 length is 13 residues. CDR3 loop: CASRRRSGNTIYF. In nucleotides, the CDR3 is TGTGCCAGCAGGCGGCGATCTGGAAACACCATATATTTT.

The gene calls are TRBV13 and TRBJ1-2, with D unresolved. The CDR3 is 14 residues long. Trimming left V 5 bases short and J 4 bases short, with 14 bases between. Germline CDR1 PRHDT, CDR2 FYEKMQ (reference sequence). CDR3 nucleotides: TGTGCCAGCAGCAGGTTGGAGGGAGCCTATGGCTACACCTTC. Translating it yields CASSRLEGAYGYTF.

This clone was seen a single time. The chain uses TRBV6-5 and TRBJ1-6, with 8 bases that match TRBD1. Unmatched junction bases numbered 10, after V lost 11 bases and J lost 7 bases. CDR3 length: 14 residues. The V gene's germline CDR1 is MNHEY and CDR2 SVGAGI. The CDR3 DNA reads as TGTGCCCACTCCCAGGGGACAGGAAATTCACCCCTCCACTTT. Translated: CAHSQGTGNSPLHF.

This chain joins TRBV7-9 and TRBJ1-2; D is ambiguous. Germline loops: CDR1 SEHNR, CDR2 FQNEAQ (reference sequence). This CDR3 contains 15 residues. Trimming stripped 4 bases from V and 4 bases from J, with 16 bases between. DNA for the CDR3: TGTGCCAGCAGCTCCCCAATGGTCGGAGCCTATGGCTACACCTTC. It codes for CASSSPMVGAYGYTF.

The chain employs TRBV7-2 and TRBJ1-2, with 7 positions matching TRBD1. The V and J ends lost 5 bases and 4 bases, in that order; junction bases with no gene match: 13. This CDR3 has 16 amino acids. Germline V gives CDR1 SGHTA, CDR2 FQGNSA. CDR3 residues: CASSKLTQGVSYGYTF. The CDR3 coding sequence is TGTGCCAGCAGCAAACTTACCCAGGGGGTAAGCTATGGCTACACCTTC.

The V and J genes are TRBV7-9 and TRBJ1-2; 7 nucleotides agree with TRBD1. V was clipped by 5 bases and J by 2 bases; unmatched bases: 11. CDR1 is SEHNR, CDR2 FQNEAQ, per germline (reference sequence). This CDR3 spans 16 amino acids. In nucleotides, the CDR3 is TGTGCCAGCAGCCTAGGCGCCACAGGGGCAAACTATGGCTACACCTTC. Translated, it gives CASSLGATGANYGYTF.

The genes are TRBV3-1 (or the pseudogene TRBV3-2) and TRBJ1-6; perhaps TRBD1 as D (5 bases). The length of the CDR3 is 14 residues. CDR1 is LGHDT and CDR2 is YNNKEL in the germline V gene (reference sequence). Trimming took off 1 base at V and 9 bases at J, with 10 bases between the two ends. DNA of the CDR3: TGTGCCAGCAGCCAAGGGCAGGGAGGTTCACCCCTCCACTTT. Encoded protein: CASSQGQGGSPLHF.

This chain uses TRBV20-1 with TRBJ2-1; the D gene is possibly TRBD1 (6 bases). V lost 6 bases and J 8 bases, leaving 11 bases between the germline ends. This CDR3 region has 11 residues. Germline assignment: CDR1 DFQATT and CDR2 SNEGSKA (reference sequence). The CDR3 region is CSATGADEQFF. CDR3 bases: TGCAGTGCGACAGGTGCCGATGAGCAGTTCTTC.

The chain employs TRBV7-2 and TRBJ2-3; maybe TRBD2 (7 bases). The CDR3 contains 17 residues. Germline CDR1 and CDR2: SGHTA and FQGNSA. V was pared by 2 bases and J by 6 bases, with 21 bases between. This chain's CDR3 is CASSLWGGGPSEDTQYF. The CDR3 DNA reads TGTGCCAGCAGCTTATGGGGCGGGGGCCCTAGCGAGGATACGCAGTATTTT. Together with reference TRBV7-2 and TRBJ2-3, the CDR3 gives the full variable domain: GAGVSQSPSNKVTEKGKDVELRCDPISGHTALYWYRQSLGQGLEFLIYFQGNSAPDKSGLPSDRFSAERTGGSVSTLTIQRTQQEDSAVYLCASSLWGGGPSEDTQYFGPGTRLTVL.

The CDR3 coding sequence is TGTGCCAGCAGTGCTGGCACAGATACGCAGTATTTT. Translated, it gives CASSAGTDTQYF. V gene TRBV25-1 combines with J gene TRBJ2-3; D call uncertain. Germline V CDR1 and CDR2: MGHDK, SYGVNS. V was pared by 4 bases and J by 1 base, with 3 bases between. The CDR3 is made up of 12 amino acids.

The chain employs TRBV28 and TRBJ1-2, with D hard to call. The V gene lost 3 bases and the J gene lost 1 base, with 21 bases spanning the gap. Germline V lookup: CDR1 MDHEN, CDR2 SYDVKM. CDR3 length: 18 residues. The CDR3 here is CASSLASLRPTFNYGYTF. CDR3 nucleotide sequence: TGTGCCAGCAGTTTGGCGTCGCTACGGCCGACTTTTAACTATGGCTACACCTTC.

This clone was picked up a small number of times. V and J are TRBV9 and TRBJ1-2, with 7 bases matching TRBD1. V was clipped by 4 bases and J by 6 bases; unmatched bases: 12. Germline V gene lookup returns CDR1 SGDLS and CDR2 YYNGEE. The CDR3 has 15 residues. The CDR3 loop is CASSSWGQPPHGYTF. In nucleotides, the CDR3 is TGTGCCAGCAGCTCCTGGGGACAGCCGCCTCATGGCTACACCTTC.

The chain employs TRBV14 and TRBJ2-1; D not resolved. The CDR3 runs to 11 residues. From germline, CDR1 is SGHDN and CDR2 FVKESK. The V end was cut by 4 bases, the J end by 6 bases, with 4 bases between. CDR3 nucleotide sequence: TGTGCCAGCAGCCTACTCAATGAGCAGTTCTTC. Translated, it gives CASSLLNEQFF.

The chain combines TRBV30 with TRBJ2-7; 7 nucleotides match TRBD1. The junction had 11 bases not matched to a gene; V was cut back by 0 bases and J by 6 bases. Germline CDR1 reads GTSNPN; CDR2 reads SVGIG (reference sequence). This CDR3 region has 15 residues. CDR3 region: CAWSVPRQGNREQYF. The CDR3, as DNA: TGTGCCTGGAGTGTACCGCGACAGGGTAATCGCGAGCAGTACTTC.

CDR3 DNA: TGTGCCAGCTCACCTACCCGGACAGAAAAGTACACCTTC. Protein sequence: CASSPTRTEKYTF. The genes are TRBV18 and TRBJ1-2; possibly TRBD1 for D (6 bases). Trimming took 3 bases from V and 11 from J, leaving 16 bases between them. In germline, CDR1 is KGHSH, CDR2 LQKENI. CDR3 length equals 13 residues.

The chain carries TRBV6-2 or TRBV6-3 and TRBJ1-2; TRBD1 might be the D (6 bases). This CDR3 region has 14 residues. V gave up 5 bases and J gave up 7 bases, with 17 bases separating them. Germline V CDR1 and CDR2: MNHEY, SVGEGT. CDR3 protein: CASSLWTDTVGYTF. Written as DNA, the CDR3 is TGTGCCAGCAGTCTCTGGACAGACACGGTTGGCTACACCTTC.

J is TRBJ2-3 and V is TRBV9; 8 bases agree with TRBD1. Unmatched junction bases numbered 9, after V lost 0 bases and J lost 6 bases. Germline V gene lookup returns CDR1 SGDLS and CDR2 YYNGEE. The CDR3 has 16 residues. The CDR3 sequence is CASSVALQGEWDTQYF. CDR3 DNA: TGTGCCAGCAGCGTAGCTTTACAGGGGGAGTGGGATACGCAGTATTTT.